Listed below are T cell receptor beta chains from one sample, sequenced in a study of OX40 agonist ivuxolimab in advanced cancers. Using immunoSEQ multiplex PCR, the repertoire was profiled, and TCRdb retains in-frame clones only, with some absent. The sample holds tens of thousands of clones, approximately 86% seen once. The material was CD4+ or CD8+ T cells sorted from blood, obtained in a trial of the OX40 agonist ivuxolimab. Receptor source: an adult with an advanced solid tumor such as melanoma, head and neck, liver or kidney cancer. CDR3s include the opening cysteine and the closing phenylalanine or tryptophan. The D gene is left open where the match is weak. Clone size is stated in some rows and not others, as once, few, many or a class when expanded.

clone_size	d_call	v_call	cdr3_length	j_call	cdr3_nt	cdr3_aa
-	-	TRBV5-1	11	TRBJ2-3	TGCGCCAGCAGTTACCAGTCCACGCAGTATTTT	CASSYQSTQYF
-	TRBD2	TRBV6-6	16	TRBJ2-3	TGTGCCAGCGGGGGGACTAGCGGGAGGGGCACAGATACGCAGTATTTT	CASGGTSGRGTDTQYF
-	-	TRBV27	12	TRBJ2-1	TGTGCCAGCAGTTTAAGTGGGCGGGGCCTGTTCTTC	CASSLSGRGLFF
-	-	TRBV28	17	TRBJ2-4	TGTGCCAGCAGCCCCCCATTAGTGGGGCTAGGCAAAAACATTCAGTACTTC	CASSPPLVGLGKNIQYF
-	-	TRBV7-9	14	TRBJ2-3	TGTGCCCTCCGGAGAACAGGCGAAATAAGTACGCAGTATTTT	CALRRTGEISTQYF
-	-	TRBV4-1	17	TRBJ2-1	TGCGCCAGCAGCCAAGTTGGAACGTCCAGCTCCTACAATGAGCAGTTCTTC	CASSQVGTSSSYNEQFF
-	TRBD1	TRBV5-1	14	TRBJ2-7	TGCGCCAGCAGCCCACGGGACAGAGAAAACGAGCAGTACTTC	CASSPRDRENEQYF
-	-	TRBV13	15	TRBJ2-3	TGTGCCAGCAGCTCCGTCCCCGGGCGGACAGATACGCAGTATTTT	CASSSVPGRTDTQYF
-	-	TRBV10-1	15	TRBJ2-7	TGCGCCAGCAGTCTAGATACTCTGGGGGACTACGAGCAGTACTTC	CASSLDTLGDYEQYF
-	TRBD2	TRBV28	16	TRBJ2-7	TGTGCCAGCAGAATACGCGGGACTAGCCGATCCTACGAGCAGTACTTC	CASRIRGTSRSYEQYF
-	TRBD2	TRBV9	17	TRBJ2-7	TGTGCCAGCAGCGTAGAGAGGGGACTAGCGGATAGCGACGAGCAGTACTTC	CASSVERGLADSDEQYF
-	-	TRBV7-9	13	TRBJ2-7	TGTGCCAGCAGCTACTGGGGTGCCAACGAGCAGTACTTC	CASSYWGANEQYF
-	-	TRBV9	14	TRBJ1-2	TGTGCCAGCAGCGGGCCGCAGGGTCCCCTTGGCTACACCTTC	CASSGPQGPLGYTF
-	-	TRBV6-6	11	TRBJ2-7	TGTGCCAGCACCCTTGGGAACGAGCAGTACTTC	CASTLGNEQYF
few	-	TRBV27	13	TRBJ1-5	TGTGCCAGCAGTTTAGGGGGTGGGCAGCCCCAGCATTTT	CASSLGGGQPQHF
-	-	TRBV23-1	13	TRBJ1-3	TGCGCCAGCAGTCAGTTCCCTGGAAACACCATATATTTT	CASSQFPGNTIYF
-	TRBD2	TRBV10-1	20	TRBJ2-5	TGCGCCAGCAGTGAGTCTTTAGAGACTAGCGGCCCTCAGGGGCAAGAGACCCAGTACTTC	CASSESLETSGPQGQETQYF
-	-	TRBV7-8	15	TRBJ1-5	TGTGCCAGCAGCTTAGAGCCAGGGGTCAATCAGCCCCAGCATTTT	CASSLEPGVNQPQHF
-	TRBD1	TRBV7-9	16	TRBJ2-7	TGTGCCAGCAGCTTTTTGGACAGGGGAAGAGGACACGAGCAGTACTTC	CASSFLDRGRGHEQYF
-	-	TRBV6-5	13	TRBJ1-2	TGTGCCAGCAGTCTTACAGGGAACTATGGCTACACCTTC	CASSLTGNYGYTF
-	TRBD1	TRBV7-9	17	TRBJ2-4	TGTGCCAGCAGCTTATCCCGGGACAGGGGGGCCAAAAACATTCAGTACTTC	CASSLSRDRGAKNIQYF
-	-	TRBV27	13	TRBJ2-1	TGTGCCAGCAGTTTAATCTTCAGGGGTGAGCAGTTCTTC	CASSLIFRGEQFF
few	-	TRBV4-2	15	TRBJ1-4	TGTGCCAGCAGTTCTCCGGAGCGGAATAATGAAAAACTGTTTTTT	CASSSPERNNEKLFF
-	-	TRBV5-1	17	TRBJ2-7	TGCGCCAGCAGCTTGGAATCGAGGGGCATCCCTTTCTACGAGCAGTACTTC	CASSLESRGIPFYEQYF
-	TRBD1	TRBV28	15	TRBJ2-7	TGTGCCAGCAGTTTCCTTCGGGACAGGGGGTACGAGCAGTACTTC	CASSFLRDRGYEQYF